Shown below are 8 T cell receptor beta chains from a single sample sequenced in a study of blood T cells in healthy people across ages. Sample-barcoded 5' priming and a J-beta primer mix drove a second PCR of 7 to 11 cycles. MiXCR was run by TCRdb on the 5' RACE reads, yielding one entry per CDR3 protein. This sample carries about 1.5 million distinct CDR3 sequences, 35% to 45% of them seen once, and the ten largest clones take 7.9%. The sequenced sample was blood. These receptors were obtained from a woman in her late teens or twenties in good health.

The CDR3 loop reads CASRAFRTAQETQYF. The CDR3 DNA reads TGTGCCAGCAGGGCATTCAGGACAGCCCAAGAGACCCAGTACTTC. The chain links TRBV6-5 to TRBJ2-5, with D possibly being TRBD1 (6 bases). The CDR3 loop spans 15 amino acids. Trimming took 6 bases from V and 1 from J, leaving 15 bases between them. CDR1 MNHEY and CDR2 SVGAGI come from the germline V gene.

The J gene is TRBJ2-3, the V gene TRBV4-2; D gene uncertain. Trimming removed 0 bases at V and 4 bases at J, with 5 bases between. From germline, CDR1 is LGHNA and CDR2 YNFKEQ. The CDR3 loop spans 13 amino acids. CDR3: CASSQEGSDTQYF. The CDR3 bases are TGTGCCAGCAGCCAAGAGGGGTCAGATACGCAGTATTTT.

The sample holds a few counts of this clonotype. The genes are TRBV29-1 and TRBJ1-1, with D possibly matching TRBD1 (5 bases). Trimming shortened V by 4 bases and J by 5 bases, and 14 bases separated the two germline ends. The CDR3 is 13 residues long. Per the germline V gene, CDR1 is SQVTM and CDR2 is ANQGSEA. This chain's CDR3 is CSVAPPGGTEAFF. The CDR3 coding sequence is TGCAGCGTTGCCCCTCCTGGGGGGACTGAAGCTTTCTTT.

The chain carries TRBV3-1 and TRBJ1-2; no clear D. The CDR3 runs 16 residues. Trimming pared 3 bases from V and 0 bases from J, leaving 14 bases between. Looked up from germline, CDR1 is LGHDT and CDR2 is YNNKEL (reference sequence). This chain's CDR3 is CASSHEGRGANYGYTF. The CDR3 DNA is TGTGCCAGCAGCCACGAGGGTAGAGGAGCTAACTATGGCTACACCTTC. The whole variable domain, filled in from reference TRBV3-1 and TRBJ1-2, reads DTAVSQTPKYLVTQMGNDKSIKCEQNLGHDTMYWYKQDSKKFLKIMFSYNNKELIINETVPNRFSPKSPDKAHLNLHINSLELGDSAVYFCASSHEGRGANYGYTFGSGTRLTVV.

This clonotype occurred a few times. The chain joins TRBV6-5 to TRBJ2-7; possibly TRBD1 or TRBD2 for D (5 bases each). CDR3 length: 15 residues. Trimming took off 5 bases at V and 4 bases at J, with 18 bases between the two ends. Germline V gene data show CDR1 as MNHEY and CDR2 as SVGAGI. The chain's CDR3 is CASSPAGTADYEQYF. CDR3 DNA sequence: TGTGCCAGCAGTCCGGCCGGGACGGCGGATTACGAGCAGTACTTC.

V usage is TRBV12-3 or TRBV12-4 and J usage is TRBJ2-7, with a tentative D call TRBD2 (6 bases). This CDR3 comprises 12 residues. Trimming removed 6 bases at V and 6 bases at J, with 12 bases between. CDR3 in DNA: TGTGCCAGCAGCCGAGGGAGGCCCGAGCAGTACTTC. It specifies CASSRGRPEQYF.

This clonotype was counted a few times. Relative to the germline gene, one junction end is altered; a read error may explain this. The chain links TRBV29-1 to TRBJ1-1; D may be TRBD1 (6 bases). The CDR3 runs to 10 residues. Germline V gene lookup returns CDR1 SQVTM and CDR2 ANQGSEA. Written as DNA, the CDR3 is TGTGGGGGGGGCGCAGCTGAAGCTTTCTTT. Translated, it gives CGGGAAEAFF.

The rearrangement uses TRBV27 and TRBJ2-7; D call uncertain. Germline V gene lookup returns CDR1 MNHEY and CDR2 SMNVEV (reference sequence). This CDR3 contains 14 residues. The V end was cut by 5 bases, the J end by 3 bases, with 14 bases between. CDR3 in DNA: TGTGCCAGCAGTCTCCGACCCGGATTCTACGAGCAGTACTTC. Encoded protein: CASSLRPGFYEQYF.